The 18 T cell receptor beta chains in this list originate from one sample, sequenced in a study of metastatic and nonmetastatic thyroid tumors. Nobody among the patients had been given any treatment before thyroid surgery. TCRdb ran MiXCR on the PCR reads. The sample shows over 55,000 clones, roughly 30% of them seen only once. The sample comprised blood. These receptors were obtained from a female donor with papillary thyroid cancer or a benign thyroid nodule (not recorded which). Some clones in this sample may be carry-over from other donors' samples.

The V call is TRBV19, the J call TRBJ2-7; 15 bases match TRBD2. This CDR3 contains 18 residues. The junction had 10 bases not matched to a gene; V was cut back by 4 bases and J by 3 bases. Germline V gives CDR1 LNHDA, CDR2 SQIVND (reference sequence). CDR3 in DNA: TGTGCCAGTAGTACGGGACTAGCGGGAGGCGTGGAGCGCTACGAGCAGTACTTC. It codes for CASSTGLAGGVERYEQYF.

This clone was observed a handful of times. For the CDR3, the DNA is TGTGCCAGCAGTTACTCGGGGGGAGCTTTCTTT. It yields the protein CASSYSGGAFF. The chain couples TRBV6-5 to TRBJ1-1; perhaps TRBD1 as D (5 bases). V lost 0 bases and J 10 bases, leaving 6 bases between the germline ends. The CDR3 extends over 11 amino acids. Looked up from germline, CDR1 is MNHEY and CDR2 is SVGAGI.

This clone has a single count. The V and J genes are TRBV7-2 and TRBJ2-7, with D uncertain. The CDR3 totals 14 residues. Germline loops: CDR1 SGHTA, CDR2 FQGNSA. Trimming shortened V by 5 bases and J by 1 base, and 12 bases separated the two germline ends. The CDR3 nucleotides are TGTGCCAGCAGCCGCCTCACATTATCCTACGAGCAGTACTTC. Translation: CASSRLTLSYEQYF.

This clone has ten or more counts. The same CDR3 is also encoded by other DNA sequences in this sample. The chain's CDR3 is CASSQEGGTTEAFF. Here the CDR3 DNA reads TGTGCCAGCAGCCAAGAAGGGGGGACCACTGAAGCTTTCTTT. This chain links TRBV4-2 with TRBJ1-1; D is perhaps TRBD1 (6 bases). With 0 bases removed from V and 4 bases from J, the gap between germline ends came to 9 bases. Germline values: CDR1 LGHNA, CDR2 YNFKEQ. The CDR3 sequence is 14 residues long.

The gene calls are TRBV12-3 or TRBV12-4 and TRBJ1-2; unclear D gene. V was pared by 5 bases and J by 0 bases, with 10 bases between. This CDR3 is 14 amino acids long. CDR3 nucleotide sequence: TGTGCCAGCAGTCTGCAGATTACTAACTATGGCTACACCTTC. Translation: CASSLQITNYGYTF.

This clone was recorded at least ten times. V usage is TRBV20-1 and J usage is TRBJ2-4, with D possibly matching TRBD2 (5 bases). The CDR3 extends over 14 amino acids. Deletions cut 3 bases from V and 7 bases from J, with 16 bases between. The germline V gene encodes CDR1 DFQATT and CDR2 SNEGSKA (reference sequence). The chain's CDR3 is CSASLSLRGNIQYF. The CDR3 bases are TGCAGTGCTAGCCTGTCCCTAAGAGGGAACATTCAGTACTTC.

The V gene is TRBV20-1, the J gene TRBJ1-5; D not certain. This CDR3 is 13 amino acids long. V lost 3 bases, J lost 3 bases, and 9 bases lay in between. The germline gives CDR1 DFQATT, CDR2 SNEGSKA (reference sequence). CDR3 nucleotide sequence: TGCAGTGCTAGTTACGGAACCAATCAGCCCCAGCATTTT. Its protein is CSASYGTNQPQHF.

This chain uses TRBV7-8 with TRBJ2-1, with D perhaps matching TRBD1 or TRBD2 (5 bases each). Germline V CDR1 and CDR2: SGHVS, FQNEAQ. Trimming took off 5 bases at V and 7 bases at J, with 18 bases between the two ends. The CDR3 sequence is 15 residues long. The CDR3 DNA reads as TGTGCCAGCAGCCTTGGCCCGGGACCAAGGAATGAGCAGTTCTTC. It translates to CASSLGPGPRNEQFF.

The chain is built from TRBV27 and TRBJ2-2; no clear D. V shed 5 bases and J shed 1 base, with 11 bases lying between them. Germline V gives CDR1 MNHEY, CDR2 SMNVEV (reference sequence). The CDR3 is 15 amino acids. CDR3 coding DNA: TGTGCCAGCAGTCTCACGGCCATGAACACCGGGGAGCTGTTTTTT. Translating it yields CASSLTAMNTGELFF.

This clone was seen a few times. The J gene is TRBJ1-2, the V gene TRBV28; 7 bases are shared with TRBD1. CDR1 and CDR2 (germline): MDHEN, SYDVKM. The CDR3 runs to 13 residues. The J segment lost 6 bases and the V segment lost 5 bases, leaving 6 bases of the junction unmatched. CDR3 sequence (DNA): TGTGCCAGCAGTGGTTACAGGGGACATGGCTACACCTTC. Amino acid sequence: CASSGYRGHGYTF.

This clone appeared a few times. The chain employs TRBV7-8 and TRBJ2-7, with D perhaps matching TRBD1 (6 bases). V shed 1 base and J shed 0 bases, with 13 bases lying between them. The CDR3 runs to 16 residues. Germline V gives CDR1 SGHVS, CDR2 FQNEAQ. The CDR3 spells CASSLGPDRSSYEQYF. CDR3 nucleotides: TGTGCCAGCAGCTTAGGGCCTGACAGGAGCTCCTACGAGCAGTACTTC.

The genes are TRBV3-1 and TRBJ1-6; D gene uncertain. Germline values: CDR1 LGHDT, CDR2 YNNKEL (reference sequence). CDR3 length: 18 amino acids. Trimming cost V 4 bases and J 0 bases, with 16 bases left between them. CDR3 sequence: CASSPNGVTSSYNSPLHF. For the CDR3, the DNA is TGTGCCAGCAGCCCAAACGGGGTTACGAGCTCCTATAATTCACCCCTCCACTTT.

The chain combines TRBV2 with TRBJ2-7, with D hard to call. In germline, CDR1 is SNHLY, CDR2 FYNNEI. The CDR3 spans 11 residues. V was cut by 7 bases and J by 3 bases, with 7 bases left in between. The CDR3 region has the DNA TGTGCCAGCACCCTCAACTACGAGCAGTACTTC. Amino acid sequence: CASTLNYEQYF.

This clone was seen only a few times. The chain links TRBV19 to TRBJ2-1; 7 nucleotides match TRBD1. V lost 3 bases to trimming and J lost 8 bases; unmatched junction nucleotides: 7. CDR1 is LNHDA and CDR2 is SQIVND in the germline V gene (reference sequence). This CDR3 is built from 14 residues. CDR3 region: CASSITLRGHEQFF. The DNA for the CDR3 is TGTGCCAGTAGTATCACATTAAGGGGGCATGAGCAGTTCTTC.

The rearrangement joins TRBV6-1 to TRBJ2-4, with D possibly matching TRBD2 (6 bases). CDR1 and CDR2 from the germline V gene are MNHNS and SASEGT. CDR3 length: 13 amino acids. V lost 6 bases and J lost 8, with 14 bases in between. CDR3: CASRGGFDDIQYF. The CDR3 nucleotides are TGTGCCAGCAGAGGAGGGTTTGATGACATTCAGTACTTC.

The rearrangement links TRBV6-2 or TRBV6-3 to TRBJ2-3; no reliable D call. Germline V CDR1 and CDR2: MNHEY, SVGEGT. Trimming took off 6 bases at V and 3 bases at J, with 7 bases between the two ends. There are 12 residues in the CDR3. The CDR3 nucleotides read TGTGCCAGCAGCGGGTTTACAGATACGCAGTATTTT. Amino acids: CASSGFTDTQYF.

This clone was observed a handful of times. The V gene is TRBV30, the J gene TRBJ2-7, with D possibly being TRBD2 (6 bases). The CDR3 has 15 amino acids. Looked up from germline, CDR1 is GTSNPN and CDR2 is SVGIG (reference sequence). Trimming removed 2 bases from V and 7 bases from J, with 21 bases in between. The CDR3 DNA reads as TGTGCCTGGAGTCGCATACGGACCGGGGACTTTGAGCAGTACTTC. Its protein product is CAWSRIRTGDFEQYF.

This clone was observed a handful of times. The chain employs TRBV30 and TRBJ2-7; 10 bases are a match to TRBD2. This CDR3 is 14 amino acids long. Per germline, CDR1 GTSNPN and CDR2 SVGIG (reference sequence). The V segment lost 2 bases and the J segment 2 bases; nucleotides outside the gene matches: 3. The CDR3 DNA is TGTGCCTGGAGTCGAGCGGGAGGGACCTACGAGCAGTACTTC. Amino acids: CAWSRAGGTYEQYF. Based on the CDR3 plus reference TRBV30 and TRBJ2-7, the full variable domain is SQTIHQWPATLVQPVGSPLSLECTVEGTSNPNLYWYRQAAGRGLQLLFYSVGIGQISSEVPQNLSASRPQDRQFILSSKKLLLSDSGFYLCAWSRAGGTYEQYFGPGTRLTVT.